The clone carrying this TCR beta chain was recorded at least ten times. The antigen is undetermined. The data belong to a study of T-cell reconstitution after alpha-beta-depleted transplantation in children. Findings and limits, study-wide: There were reportedly several hundred expanded graft clones from which alpha-beta T cells came about two months after transplant.

Library preparation (for TCRbeta) was performed with unique molecular identifiers. Each CDR3 protein gets one entry after TCRdb re-called the PCR reads with MiXCR. The sample lists 25,000 to 35,000 distinct CDR3 sequences, about 6.7% occurring once. The CDR3 spans 14 residues. Trimming removed 0 bases at V and 4 bases at J, with 11 bases between. Germline lookup yields CDR1 SGHRS and CDR2 YFSETQ. This clonotype was obtained from a child in the first two years of life who had a stem cell transplant for acute myeloid leukemia, so the T cells may come from the graft donor. The genes are TRBV5-1 and TRBJ2-7; D gene unclear. The sequencing used peripheral blood, collected 60 days after TCRalphabeta/CD19-depleted stem cell transplant. DNA for the CDR3: TGCGCCAGCAGCTTGGTTGTGGGAATATACGAGCAGTACTTC. Translating gives CASSLVVGIYEQYF.